Sequencing of this TCR beta chain was carried out in a study of beta chain features in type 1 diabetes. Study in general: In all, around 100 million sorted cells from all samples were analyzed. Notes on the study in general: All four CD4+ subsets of Type 1 diabetes patients contained TCRB CDR3s that were moderately but significantly shorter. The study found fewer insertions and more deletions at VDJ junctions in type 1 diabetes patients. Patients' naive, central memory and Treg TCRB repertoires seemed closer to one another than those of healthy donors.

About this clone: Its matching antigen is unknown.

CDR1 and CDR2 from the germline V gene are SQVTM and ANQGSEA. The CDR3 sequence is 13 residues long. Trimming removed 5 bases from V and 2 bases from J; junction bases left unmatched: 5. Expressed TCRB transcripts were sequenced because the isolated RNA had all been reverse transcribed beforehand. The method was immunoSEQ multiplex PCR; TCRdb's version includes in-frame clones alone and lacks a portion of them. The profile shows about 740,000 clones, around an eighth of them singletons. Sequenced material: naive CD4+ T cells from blood. The J gene is TRBJ2-5, the V gene TRBV29-1; 7 bases align to TRBD1. The TCR sequence derives from a man between 18 and 29 years old with type 1 diabetes. CDR3: CSVWDSRQETQYF. In nucleotides, the CDR3 is TGCAGCGTTTGGGACAGCCGACAAGAGACCCAGTACTTC.